A selection of T cell receptor beta chains follows, all from one sample in a study of blood T cell repertoires in COVID-19. Assay used: immunoSEQ multiplex PCR; TCRdb lists only in-frame clones, some missing. The sample holds around 200,000 clones, roughly 82% seen once. Sequenced material: PBMCs or T cells enriched from blood (not recorded which). These receptors came from a man aged 40-50 years with acute COVID-19. The CDR3 runs from the conserved cysteine through the conserved F or W. The D gene is left open where the match is weak. Clone size is not always given. Where it is, it says once, few, many or a class for expanded clones.

d_gene: .
v_gene: TRBV7-9
abundance: .
j_gene: TRBJ1-2
CDR3nt: TGTGCCAGCAGCTTAAGCTCCGGCCGGGGCTATGGCTACACCTTC
CDR3aa: CASSLSSGRGYGYTF

d_gene: .
v_gene: TRBV9
abundance: .
j_gene: TRBJ2-2
CDR3nt: TGTGCCAGCAGCGTCGGGGAAAGAAGCACCGGGGAGCTGTTTTTT
CDR3aa: CASSVGERSTGELFF

d_gene: .
v_gene: TRBV7-2
abundance: .
j_gene: TRBJ2-5
CDR3nt: TGTGCCAGCAGCTTGGGGGGGCTACCGTACCAAGAGACCCAGTACTTC
CDR3aa: CASSLGGLPYQETQYF

d_gene: TRBD2
v_gene: TRBV7-9
abundance: .
j_gene: TRBJ2-5
CDR3nt: TGTGCCAGCAGCTCCGGGACTAGCGGGATCCAAGAGACCCAGTACTTC
CDR3aa: CASSSGTSGIQETQYF

d_gene: TRBD1
v_gene: TRBV7-4
abundance: .
j_gene: TRBJ1-5
CDR3nt: TGTGCCAGCAGCATACAGGGGAGTGTAGGTAATCAGCCCCAGCATTTT
CDR3aa: CASSIQGSVGNQPQHF

d_gene: TRBD2
v_gene: TRBV5-1
abundance: .
j_gene: TRBJ2-1
CDR3nt: TGCGCCAGCAGCTTGGGGACTAGCAGTACCTACAATGAGCAGTTCTTC
CDR3aa: CASSLGTSSTYNEQFF

d_gene: .
v_gene: TRBV4-1
abundance: .
j_gene: TRBJ2-1
CDR3nt: TGCGCCAGCAGCCAGAGTCCCACGTACAATGAGCAGTTCTTC
CDR3aa: CASSQSPTYNEQFF

d_gene: TRBD1
v_gene: TRBV6-1
abundance: .
j_gene: TRBJ2-7
CDR3nt: TGTGCCAGCAGTGAACTGGGGACAGGGGGCTCCTACGAGCAGTACTTC
CDR3aa: CASSELGTGGSYEQYF

d_gene: TRBD1
v_gene: TRBV3-1/TRBV3-2
abundance: .
j_gene: TRBJ2-7
CDR3nt: TGTGCCAGCAGCCCACGGACGGGGGACAGGAAGAACCCCTACGAGCAGTACTTC
CDR3aa: CASSPRTGDRKNPYEQYF

d_gene: TRBD2
v_gene: TRBV7-3
abundance: .
j_gene: TRBJ2-7
CDR3nt: TGTGCCAGCAGTGTATCCGGGACTAGTTACGAGCAGTACTTC
CDR3aa: CASSVSGTSYEQYF

d_gene: TRBD2
v_gene: TRBV4-2
abundance: .
j_gene: TRBJ2-7
CDR3nt: TGTGCCAGCAGCCAAGTTAGGGCGGGAGGACACGAGCAGTACTTC
CDR3aa: CASSQVRAGGHEQYF

d_gene: .
v_gene: TRBV9
abundance: .
j_gene: TRBJ2-1
CDR3nt: TGTGCCAGCAGCGGCGGAGGGGGCCGCTCCTACAATGAGCAGTTCTTC
CDR3aa: CASSGGGGRSYNEQFF

d_gene: TRBD2
v_gene: TRBV2
abundance: .
j_gene: TRBJ2-7
CDR3nt: TGTGCCAGCAGCACCTCCTTAGCGGGACCCTACGAGCAGTACTTC
CDR3aa: CASSTSLAGPYEQYF

d_gene: TRBD1
v_gene: TRBV28
abundance: once
j_gene: TRBJ1-1
CDR3nt: TGTGCCAGCAGTTTCGGGGGGGGACAGGGGCTACTGAACACTGAAGCTTTCTTT
CDR3aa: CASSFGGGQGLLNTEAFF

d_gene: TRBD1
v_gene: TRBV29-1
abundance: .
j_gene: TRBJ2-5
CDR3nt: TGCAGCGTTGAGGACGGGACAGTAGAACAAGAGACCCAGTACTTC
CDR3aa: CSVEDGTVEQETQYF

d_gene: .
v_gene: TRBV29-1
abundance: .
j_gene: TRBJ2-2
CDR3nt: TGCAGCGTTGAGAACCAGGCCGGGGAGCTGTTTTTT
CDR3aa: CSVENQAGELFF

d_gene: TRBD1
v_gene: TRBV19
abundance: .
j_gene: TRBJ2-5
CDR3nt: TGTGCCAGTAGTAGCACAGGGGAAGAGACCCAGTACTTC
CDR3aa: CASSSTGEETQYF

d_gene: TRBD1
v_gene: TRBV7-3
abundance: .
j_gene: TRBJ2-7
CDR3nt: TGTGCCAGCAGCTCTCCAGGGGGCGAGCAGTACTTC
CDR3aa: CASSSPGGEQYF

d_gene: TRBD2
v_gene: TRBV6-2/TRBV6-3
abundance: .
j_gene: TRBJ2-5
CDR3nt: TGTGCCAGCAGTGCCCCACCGACTAGCGGGATACTTCAAGAGACCCAGTACTTC
CDR3aa: CASSAPPTSGILQETQYF

d_gene: .
v_gene: TRBV3-1/TRBV3-2
abundance: .
j_gene: TRBJ1-1
CDR3nt: TGTGCCAGCAGCCTTATCGGGGCTGAAGCTTTCTTT
CDR3aa: CASSLIGAEAFF

d_gene: .
v_gene: TRBV28
abundance: once
j_gene: TRBJ2-2
CDR3nt: TGTGCCAGCAGTTTAATCGACTTAAAGGGGGTCGGGGAGCTGTTTTTT
CDR3aa: CASSLIDLKGVGELFF

d_gene: .
v_gene: TRBV6-1
abundance: once
j_gene: TRBJ2-3
CDR3nt: TGTGCCAGCAGTGAAGCAGACACCACAGATACGCAGTATTTT
CDR3aa: CASSEADTTDTQYF

d_gene: TRBD1
v_gene: TRBV27
abundance: .
j_gene: TRBJ1-5
CDR3nt: TGTGCCAGCAGTCTCGACAGGGTCCAGCCCCAGCATTTT
CDR3aa: CASSLDRVQPQHF

d_gene: TRBD1
v_gene: TRBV6-6
abundance: .
j_gene: TRBJ2-7
CDR3nt: TGTGCCAGCAGTTTGGGACAGGGCTACGAGCAGTACTTC
CDR3aa: CASSLGQGYEQYF

d_gene: .
v_gene: TRBV11-2
abundance: once
j_gene: TRBJ1-4
CDR3nt: TGTGCCAGCAGCTCAACCAGTCCGACAACTAATGAAAAACTGTTTTTT
CDR3aa: CASSSTSPTTNEKLFF

d_gene: TRBD2
v_gene: TRBV11-3
abundance: .
j_gene: TRBJ2-1
CDR3nt: TGTGCCAGCAAAGGGGAGGGGCGAGACAATGAGCAGTTCTTC
CDR3aa: CASKGEGRDNEQFF

d_gene: TRBD1
v_gene: TRBV10-3
abundance: .
j_gene: TRBJ1-5
CDR3nt: TGTGCCATCAGTCCAACAGGGGGGCATCAGCCCCAGCATTTT
CDR3aa: CAISPTGGHQPQHF

d_gene: TRBD2
v_gene: TRBV5-1
abundance: .
j_gene: TRBJ2-7
CDR3nt: TGCGCCAGCGACGAACCGGGAGGCATCTCCTACGAGCAGTACTTC
CDR3aa: CASDEPGGISYEQYF

d_gene: .
v_gene: TRBV28
abundance: .
j_gene: TRBJ2-1
CDR3nt: TGTGCCAGCCCCCCACCGGGGGCGCGGGAGTACAATGAGCAGTTCTTC
CDR3aa: CASPPPGAREYNEQFF

d_gene: .
v_gene: TRBV4-1
abundance: .
j_gene: TRBJ2-7
CDR3nt: TGCGCCAGCAGCCAAACTAGCATCCCCCTCTACGAGCAGTACTTC
CDR3aa: CASSQTSIPLYEQYF

d_gene: .
v_gene: TRBV27
abundance: .
j_gene: TRBJ2-2
CDR3nt: TGTGCCAGCAGTTGGAGGTCGCGGACCGGGGAGCTGTTTTTT
CDR3aa: CASSWRSRTGELFF

d_gene: TRBD1
v_gene: TRBV2
abundance: .
j_gene: TRBJ1-2
CDR3nt: TGTGCCAGCAGGTCTCAGGGGGATGGCTACACCTTC
CDR3aa: CASRSQGDGYTF

d_gene: .
v_gene: TRBV7-9
abundance: .
j_gene: TRBJ1-4
CDR3nt: TGTGCCAGCAGCTCACCGAGGGTGGGGATTAATGAAAAACTGTTTTTT
CDR3aa: CASSSPRVGINEKLFF

d_gene: .
v_gene: TRBV18
abundance: few
j_gene: TRBJ1-2
CDR3nt: TGTGCCAGCTCAACACGAAATGAGGGCTACACCTTC
CDR3aa: CASSTRNEGYTF

d_gene: .
v_gene: TRBV27
abundance: once
j_gene: TRBJ1-5
CDR3nt: TGTGCCAGCAGTTTCGGGCAGGGCCCGAGTCAGCCCCAGCATTTT
CDR3aa: CASSFGQGPSQPQHF

d_gene: TRBD1
v_gene: TRBV6-5
abundance: .
j_gene: TRBJ1-2
CDR3nt: TGTGCCAGCAGCGACAGGGACTATGGCTACACCTTC
CDR3aa: CASSDRDYGYTF

d_gene: .
v_gene: TRBV2
abundance: .
j_gene: TRBJ2-5
CDR3nt: TGTGCCAGCAGTTATCGGGGAGAAGAGACCCAGTACTTC
CDR3aa: CASSYRGEETQYF

d_gene: TRBD1
v_gene: TRBV5-7
abundance: .
j_gene: TRBJ1-2
CDR3nt: TGTGCCAGCAGCTCAGGCAGCGTAGGACAGGCCATTAACTATGGCTACACCTTC
CDR3aa: CASSSGSVGQAINYGYTF

d_gene: TRBD1
v_gene: TRBV2
abundance: few
j_gene: TRBJ1-2
CDR3nt: TGTGCCAGCAGTGAAGGAGGTACTCAGGGGGGAATGTATGGCTACACCTTC
CDR3aa: CASSEGGTQGGMYGYTF

d_gene: .
v_gene: TRBV30
abundance: .
j_gene: TRBJ2-3
CDR3nt: TGTGCCTGGAGTGTGGGCCTCTCCGGCACAGATACGCAGTATTTT
CDR3aa: CAWSVGLSGTDTQYF

d_gene: TRBD1
v_gene: TRBV10-1
abundance: .
j_gene: TRBJ2-7
CDR3nt: TGCGCCAGTTTACTTCCAGGGGGCCAGGTCTACGAGCAGTACTTC
CDR3aa: CASLLPGGQVYEQYF

d_gene: .
v_gene: TRBV5-4
abundance: .
j_gene: TRBJ1-3
CDR3nt: TGTGCCAGCAGCTTGGACCTAAACTCTGGAAACACCATATATTTT
CDR3aa: CASSLDLNSGNTIYF

d_gene: TRBD1
v_gene: TRBV30
abundance: .
j_gene: TRBJ1-5
CDR3nt: TGTGCCTGGAGTGGGGTACAGGGGGGTCAGCCCCAGCATTTT
CDR3aa: CAWSGVQGGQPQHF

d_gene: .
v_gene: TRBV5-1
abundance: .
j_gene: TRBJ1-2
CDR3nt: TGCGCCAGCAGCCCGGCAGGAGGCTTTAACTATGGCTACACCTTC
CDR3aa: CASSPAGGFNYGYTF

d_gene: .
v_gene: TRBV12-5
abundance: once
j_gene: TRBJ2-3
CDR3nt: TGTGCTAGTGGGCCGGGACAAGGAGCGGCAGATACGCAGTATTTT
CDR3aa: CASGPGQGAADTQYF

d_gene: .
v_gene: TRBV15
abundance: many
j_gene: TRBJ2-7
CDR3nt: TGTGCCACCAGCAGAGATCAGGGGGGAAACGAGCAGTACTTC
CDR3aa: CATSRDQGGNEQYF

d_gene: TRBD2
v_gene: TRBV15
abundance: .
j_gene: TRBJ2-3
CDR3nt: TGTGCCACCAGCAGAGAAAAATTAGGAGCGGGATACGCAGATACGCAGTATTTT
CDR3aa: CATSREKLGAGYADTQYF

d_gene: .
v_gene: TRBV5-4
abundance: .
j_gene: TRBJ1-6
CDR3nt: TGTGCCAGCAGCACCTCCGGGACATCGGATTCACCCCTCCACTTT
CDR3aa: CASSTSGTSDSPLHF